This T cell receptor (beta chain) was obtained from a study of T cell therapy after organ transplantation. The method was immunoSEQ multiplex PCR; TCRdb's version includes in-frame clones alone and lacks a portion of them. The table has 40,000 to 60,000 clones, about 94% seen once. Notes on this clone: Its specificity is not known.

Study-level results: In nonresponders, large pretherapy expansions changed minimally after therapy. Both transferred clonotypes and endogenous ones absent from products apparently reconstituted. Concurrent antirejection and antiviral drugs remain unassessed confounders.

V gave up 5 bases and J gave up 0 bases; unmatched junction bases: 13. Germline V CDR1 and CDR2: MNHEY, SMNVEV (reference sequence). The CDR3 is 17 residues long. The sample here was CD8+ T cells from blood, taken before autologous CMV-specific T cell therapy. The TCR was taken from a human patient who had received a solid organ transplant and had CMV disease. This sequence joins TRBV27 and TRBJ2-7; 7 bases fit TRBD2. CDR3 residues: CASSPRDGGTFSYEQYF. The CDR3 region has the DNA TGTGCCAGCAGTCCGAGGGACGGGGGGACCTTCTCCTACGAGCAGTACTTC.